The 18 T cell receptor beta chains below were found in one sample sequenced in a study of shared clonotypes between healthy human individuals. Repertoires were generated with immunoSEQ multiplex PCR, while TCRdb's copy carries only in-frame clones and drops some. The sample holds some 2.3 million clones, 93% seen once. Sequencing was done on a sample of naive CD4+ T cells from PBMCs. The subset here: CD45RA+ positively selected. Every receptor here comes from a man aged 18 to 30 in good health. Some clones in this sample may be carry-over from other donors' samples.

The chain recombines TRBV4-2 with TRBJ2-7; 8 bases fit TRBD2. Germline CDR1 LGHNA, CDR2 YNFKEQ. Trimming at V came to 1 base and at J to 2 bases, leaving 10 bases not matched to a gene. CDR3 size: 17 residues. The CDR3 sequence is CASSQVASGGPPYEQYF. The DNA for the CDR3 is TGTGCCAGCAGCCAAGTTGCCTCGGGGGGGCCCCCCTACGAGCAGTACTTC.

This chain links TRBV7-9 with TRBJ2-5, with TRBD1 as a possible D gene (5 bases). Trimming left V 5 bases short and J 5 bases short, with 24 bases between. The CDR3 runs 17 residues. The germline gives CDR1 SEHNR, CDR2 FQNEAQ (reference sequence). For the CDR3, the DNA is TGTGCCAGCAGCCAGGGCGGATTTTTCCCCTACTTGGAGACCCAGTACTTC. Protein sequence: CASSQGGFFPYLETQYF.

The chain joins TRBV29-1 to TRBJ2-7; tentative D call: TRBD2 (5 bases). Trimming took 7 bases from V and 0 from J, leaving 13 bases between them. The length of the CDR3 is 13 residues. The germline V gene has CDR1 SQVTM and CDR2 ANQGSEA. The CDR3 DNA is TGCAGCGCCCGGAGGTTGGGCTCCTACGAGCAGTACTTC. This translates into CSARRLGSYEQYF.

The genes are TRBV18 and TRBJ1-3, with no clear D. The length of the CDR3 is 14 residues. Between the trimmed V and J ends, which lost 3 bases and 0 bases, there was a span of 6 bases. CDR1 KGHSH and CDR2 LQKENI come from the germline V gene. CDR3 loop: CASSPISSGNTIYF. As DNA, the CDR3 is TGTGCCAGCTCACCTATTAGCTCTGGAAACACCATATATTTT.

This chain joins TRBV4-1 and TRBJ1-3; D gene uncertain. This CDR3 region has 15 residues. Germline V gene sequence: CDR1 MGHRA, CDR2 YSYEKL. The V and J ends lost 1 base and 4 bases respectively, with 11 bases between them. The DNA of the CDR3 is TGCGCCAGCAGCCAAGGGGGTTTACTAGGAAACACCATATATTTT. As protein: CASSQGGLLGNTIYF.

This clone was seen only a few times. The V gene is TRBV18, the J gene TRBJ1-1; D is uncertain. V was clipped by 2 bases and J by 10 bases, with 11 bases between them. In germline, CDR1 is KGHSH, CDR2 LQKENI. This CDR3 has 12 residues. CDR3 coding DNA: TGTGCCAGCTCACCATTCGCCATCGGAGCTTTCTTT. Protein product: CASSPFAIGAFF.

This chain connects TRBV15 to TRBJ2-5; TRBD2 matches at 7 bases. CDR1 is LNHNV, CDR2 YYDKDF, per germline (reference sequence). This CDR3 contains 14 residues. J was trimmed by 9 bases and V by 5 bases; bases with no gene match: 12. CDR3 coding DNA: TGTGCCACCAGCCTACGACTAGCAGGGCTCGCCCAGTACTTC. Its protein product is CATSLRLAGLAQYF.

The chain combines TRBV10-3 with TRBJ2-1; 12 positions match TRBD2. CDR1 is ENHRY, CDR2 SYGVKD, per germline. After removal of 6 bases from V and 8 bases from J, the junction contained 5 bases not matched to a gene. This CDR3 has 14 residues. The CDR3 here is CAISTSGRLDEQFF. DNA for the CDR3: TGTGCCATCAGCACTAGCGGGAGGCTCGATGAGCAGTTCTTC.

The rearrangement joins TRBV5-1 to TRBJ1-5, with a possible D match to TRBD1 (5 bases). CDR3 length: 15 residues. Germline CDR1 reads SGHRS; CDR2 reads YFSETQ. V lost 0 bases and J 2 bases, leaving 9 bases between the germline ends. Here the CDR3 reads CASSLGTPGNQPQHF. CDR3 DNA: TGCGCCAGCAGCTTGGGGACACCCGGCAATCAGCCCCAGCATTTT.

The chain uses TRBV28 and TRBJ1-2; D is unclear. The CDR3 totals 14 residues. In germline, CDR1 is MDHEN, CDR2 SYDVKM. Trimming shortened V by 3 bases and J by 4 bases, and 12 bases separated the two germline ends. The CDR3 protein is CASSFPVKAYGYTF. Written as DNA, the CDR3 is TGTGCCAGCAGTTTCCCGGTTAAAGCCTATGGCTACACCTTC.

This clone was observed once. Other DNA sequences in this sample translate to the same CDR3. The genes are TRBV5-1 and TRBJ1-1; TRBD1 matches at 10 bases. Losses at the gene ends were 4 bases for V and 2 bases for J; bases not matched to a gene: 2. Germline-derived CDR1 and CDR2 are SGHRS and YFSETQ. CDR3 length: 14 amino acids. The CDR3 sequence is CASSPTGGNTEAFF. The CDR3 DNA reads as TGCGCCAGCAGCCCGACAGGGGGCAACACTGAAGCTTTCTTT.

The chain is built from TRBV11-3 and TRBJ2-7, with a possible D match to TRBD2 (5 bases). The V and J ends lost 8 bases and 3 bases respectively, with 14 bases between them. Germline V gene lookup returns CDR1 SGHNT and CDR2 YENEEA. CDR3 length: 13 amino acids. The CDR3: CASSREENYEQYF. In DNA, the CDR3 is TGTGCCAGCTCACGGGAAGAGAACTACGAGCAGTACTTC.

The chain has TRBV9 and TRBJ2-3; D unresolved. The V end was cut by 0 bases, the J end by 4 bases, with 9 bases between. Germline V lookup: CDR1 SGDLS, CDR2 YYNGEE. There are 14 residues in the CDR3. CDR3 DNA: TGTGCCAGCAGCGTAGGCCTCGTAGCAGATACGCAGTATTTT. Protein product: CASSVGLVADTQYF.

The chain combines TRBV7-9 with TRBJ1-6; 7 positions agree with TRBD1. V shed 5 bases and J 11 bases; nucleotides not matched to a gene: 21. Germline values: CDR1 SEHNR, CDR2 FQNEAQ (reference sequence). The CDR3 totals 18 residues. The CDR3, as DNA: TGTGCCAGCAGCCCGAGCTACAGGGGAGAGCCCCGAAAAACACCCCTCCACTTT. It is translated as CASSPSYRGEPRKTPLHF. The variable domain in full, completed from reference TRBV7-9 and TRBJ1-6, reads DTGVSQNPRHKITKRGQNVTFRCDPISEHNRLYWYRQTLGQGPEFLTYFQNEAQLEKSRLLSDRFSAERPKGSFSTLEIQRTEQGDSAMYLCASSPSYRGEPRKTPLHFGNGTRLTVT.

The chain is built from TRBV7-2 and TRBJ2-7; 8 bases line up with TRBD2. After removal of 5 bases from V and 2 bases from J, the junction contained 11 bases not matched to a gene. The CDR3 extends over 16 amino acids. Germline CDR1 and CDR2: SGHTA and FQGNSA. The CDR3 DNA reads as TGTGCCAGCAGCCCACGGGGCTCGGGACTAGCCTACGAGCAGTACTTC. It yields the protein CASSPRGSGLAYEQYF.

The chain is built from TRBV7-3 and TRBJ2-3; 13 positions match TRBD2. Germline V CDR1 and CDR2: SGHTA, FQGTGA. CDR3 size: 16 residues. Trimming cost V 2 bases and J 4 bases; bases outside gene matches: 3. The CDR3 DNA follows: TGTGCCAGCAGCTTATGGACTAGCGGGAGTGCAGATACGCAGTATTTT. It codes for CASSLWTSGSADTQYF. Full variable domain (rest looked up from reference TRBV7-3 and TRBJ2-3): GAGVSQTPSNKVTEKGKYVELRCDPISGHTALYWYRQSLGQGPEFLIYFQGTGAADDSGLPNDRFFAVRPEGSVSTLKIQRTERGDSAVYLCASSLWTSGSADTQYFGPGTRLTVL.

The chain has TRBV10-1 and TRBJ2-1; 11 positions match TRBD2. This CDR3 has 15 residues. V trimming: 5 bases; J trimming: 2 bases; junction bases outside the gene matches: 2. CDR1 is WNHNN, CDR2 SYGVQD, per germline (reference sequence). In DNA, the CDR3 is TGCGCCAGCAGTTCGACTAGCGGGACCTACAATGAGCAGTTCTTC. Translation: CASSSTSGTYNEQFF.

The chain combines TRBV15 with TRBJ2-7, with a possible D match to TRBD2 (5 bases). The CDR3 extends over 15 amino acids. The germline V gene encodes CDR1 LNHNV and CDR2 YYDKDF (reference sequence). The germline V and J ends were trimmed by 3 bases and 3 bases, with 15 bases remaining between them. In DNA, the CDR3 is TGTGCCACCAGCAGGGCCCCCGGACTGAACTACGAGCAGTACTTC. This encodes CATSRAPGLNYEQYF.